This TCR beta chain is from a study of blood T cell repertoires in COVID-19 (TCRdb year 2020). Study-level background: Samples from collaborators originated in the United States, Italy and Spain and spanned both the acute and convalescent phases of COVID-19. Subjects who had been exposed to COVID-19, were actively infected with it, or had recovered from it provided the deeply sampled blood TCRbeta repertoires that made up the dataset. The material from the prospective study consisted of cDNA or gDNA derived from T cells, B-cell-depleted T cells, or PBMCs. Nearly every sample came with metadata listing a de-identified subject ID, COVID-19 status, age in years and sex. The repertoires were released in a freely available public database intended as a resource for research on the immune response to SARS-CoV-2. Where available, HLA class I and class II types were obtained from metadata supplied by the sample provider rather than from assay-based typing. The samples were drawn from the first 160 participants of the ongoing ImmuneRACE study and from 950 to 1,500 subjects provided by 6 global collaborators.

Enrolling through a virtual design, the prospective study's participants ranged in age from roughly 18 to 90 years and lived across roughly 24 United States geographic areas. To assign participants to cohorts, the prospective study relied on clinical history that participants themselves reported in a screening survey and a study questionnaire. In the prospective study, whole blood, serum and a nasopharyngeal or oropharyngeal swab were collected from each participant by mobile phlebotomists. Additional blood draws and questionnaires over an approximately 2-month period could optionally be provided by prospective study participants. Before DNA extraction, prospective study blood samples were shipped either frozen or at room temperature. The germline V gene encodes CDR1 SGDLS and CDR2 YYNGEE. From cysteine to phenylalanine, the CDR3 is 17 amino acids long. Of the read, only the CDR3 DNA is kept; its 51 bases are in frame from base 1. The junction shows trimming of 5 bases on V and 0 bases on J, and the gene matches do not reach 11 bases of it.

What the authors observed across the whole study: The amount of clinical and demographic metadata varied by source and participant and was provided uncurated.

TCRbeta CDR3 regions were amplified from genomic DNA using the immunoSEQ Assay, a bias-controlled multiplex PCR. From the authors' description of their analysis: Within the assay, amplification of reference gene primers was used to estimate how many nucleated cells each sample contained. To quantify the absolute abundance of each unique TCRbeta CDR3 rearrangement, sequence reads were collapsed and filtered. For each sample, productive Simpson clonality was calculated by taking the square root of Simpson's diversity index across productive rearrangements. TCRdb re-hosts the immuneACCESS table, in-frame sequences only. Its copies lack some clones; in the studies checked, an unresolved V gene accounts for under half of them, and the cause for the rest is not known. The V and J calls and clone size were taken over from that table, and D and trimming were inferred from the DNA. In this sample the table shows roughly 250,000 clones, around 87% of which occur a single time. Roughly 3.3% of the sample is in the top ten clones.

Concerning this clone itself: This receptor's antigen is unknown. Base qualities are not recorded, but no much larger clone differs from it by a single base.

The chain was built from TRBV9 and TRBJ1-5; a stretch of 7 junction bases matches TRBD1. The TCR sequence derives from a woman between 40 and 55 years old with acute COVID-19. Sequencing was performed on PBMCs or T cells enriched from blood (not recorded which). The CDR3 is CASRDPDRPYSNQPQHF. The DNA is as follows: TGTGCCAGCAGAGACCCGGACAGGCCTTATAGCAATCAGCCCCAGCATTTT.